A single sample gave rise to the 7 T cell receptor beta chains below, sequenced in a study of CD8+ T cells in alopecia areata. Patients with alopecia areata provided lesional scalp punch biopsies as well as peripheral blood. It was cDNA, reverse transcribed from extracted RNA, that served as the sequencing template. Profiling relied on immunoSEQ multiplex PCR, and the TCRdb table lists in-frame clones only, not all of them. Of about 15,000 clones in the sample, roughly three fifths were seen once. The sequencing input was skin. These receptor sequences come from a human donor with alopecia areata.

Note on this clone: An end of the junction does not agree with germline; a read error may underlie this. The chain is built from TRBV7-7 and TRBJ2-7; TRBD2 matches at 7 bases. The CDR3 spans 15 residues. From germline, CDR1 is SSHAT and CDR2 FNYEAQ (reference sequence). The CDR3 DNA follows: TGTGCTAGCAGCTTAGAGTTGGGGGGGGGCTACGAGCAGTACTTC. As protein: CASSLELGGGYEQYF.

This clone was recorded only once. The rearrangement uses TRBV7-9 and TRBJ1-1; D is ambiguous. The CDR3 consists of 15 residues. V lost 1 base to trimming and J lost 3 bases, with 12 bases between them. Germline V lookup: CDR1 SEHNR, CDR2 FQNEAQ (reference sequence). CDR3 amino acids: CASSLVPFKDTEAFF. The CDR3 coding sequence is TGTGCCAGCAGCTTAGTGCCGTTCAAGGACACTGAAGCTTTCTTT. The variable domain in full, with the rest retrieved from reference TRBV7-9 and TRBJ1-1, is DTGVSQNPRHKITKRGQNVTFRCDPISEHNRLYWYRQTLGQGPEFLTYFQNEAQLEKSRLLSDRFSAERPKGSFSTLEIQRTEQGDSAMYLCASSLVPFKDTEAFFGQGTRLTVV.

V usage is TRBV5-1 and J usage is TRBJ2-1; D remains unclear. Trimming took 0 bases from V and 8 from J, leaving 12 bases between them. There are 14 residues in the CDR3. Germline loops: CDR1 SGHRS, CDR2 YFSETQ. CDR3 sequence (DNA): TGCGCCAGCAGCTTGGGTGGTGGCCACGATGAGCAGTTCTTC. Translated, it gives CASSLGGGHDEQFF.

The V call is TRBV28, the J call TRBJ2-2; 7 bases align to TRBD1. Germline V lookup: CDR1 MDHEN, CDR2 SYDVKM. V lost 4 bases, J lost 3 bases, and 5 bases stayed unmatched. The CDR3 sequence is 15 residues long. The chain's CDR3 is CASSYGGQHTGELFF. Here the CDR3 DNA reads TGTGCCAGCAGTTATGGGGGACAGCACACCGGGGAGCTGTTTTTT.

This clone has more than one count but fewer than ten. This chain uses TRBV7-6 with TRBJ2-2; no definite D call. The CDR3 is made up of 12 amino acids. The V and J ends lost 3 bases and 5 bases respectively, with 4 bases between them. CDR1 and CDR2 (germline): SGHVS, FNYEAQ. The CDR3 is CASSFLTGELFF. CDR3 DNA sequence: TGTGCCAGCAGCTTCCTTACCGGGGAGCTGTTTTTT.

With respect to this clone: A much larger clonotype is one base distant, so this may be a read error. Other DNA sequences in this sample translate to the same CDR3. The V gene is TRBV4-1, the J gene TRBJ2-3; 9 bases are shared with TRBD2. The J segment lost 3 bases and the V segment lost 3 bases, leaving 7 bases of the junction unmatched. Germline values: CDR1 MGHRA, CDR2 YSYEKL. The CDR3 runs 16 residues. Here the CDR3 DNA reads TGCGCCAGCAGCCAGATAGCGGGAGTAAGTACAGATACGCAGTATTTT. It encodes CASSQIAGVSTDTQYF.

Concerning this clone itself: Germline is not matched at one junction end, which may reflect a read error. This chain uses TRBV28 with TRBJ1-3; no firm D call. CDR1 MDHEN and CDR2 SYDVKM come from the germline V gene. This CDR3 spans 14 amino acids. The CDR3 DNA is TGTGCCAGCAGTTTCTGGTCTGCTGGCACAGAGGTAAATTTT. This codes for CASSFWSAGTEVNF.